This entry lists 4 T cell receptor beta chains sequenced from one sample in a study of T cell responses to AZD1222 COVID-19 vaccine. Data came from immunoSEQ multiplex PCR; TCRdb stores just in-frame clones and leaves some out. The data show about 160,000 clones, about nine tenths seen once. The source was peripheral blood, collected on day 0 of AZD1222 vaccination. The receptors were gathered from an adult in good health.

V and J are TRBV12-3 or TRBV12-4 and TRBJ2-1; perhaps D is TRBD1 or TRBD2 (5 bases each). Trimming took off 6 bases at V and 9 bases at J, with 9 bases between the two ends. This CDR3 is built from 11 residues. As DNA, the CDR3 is TGTGCCAGCAGGTCGGGGCCTGAGCAGTTCTTC. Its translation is CASRSGPEQFF.

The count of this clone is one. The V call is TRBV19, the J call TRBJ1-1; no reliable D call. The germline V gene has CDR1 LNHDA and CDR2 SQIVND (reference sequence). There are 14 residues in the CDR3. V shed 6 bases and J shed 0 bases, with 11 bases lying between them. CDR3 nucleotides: TGTGCCAGTAGGCGGACGCCGATGAACACTGAAGCTTTCTTT. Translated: CASRRTPMNTEAFF.

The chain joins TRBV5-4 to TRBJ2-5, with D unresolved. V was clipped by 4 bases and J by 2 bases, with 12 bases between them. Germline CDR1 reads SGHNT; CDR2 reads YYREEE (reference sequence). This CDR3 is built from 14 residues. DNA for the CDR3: TGTGCCAGCAGCGAAGGGATAAGACAAGAGACCCAGTACTTC. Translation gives CASSEGIRQETQYF.

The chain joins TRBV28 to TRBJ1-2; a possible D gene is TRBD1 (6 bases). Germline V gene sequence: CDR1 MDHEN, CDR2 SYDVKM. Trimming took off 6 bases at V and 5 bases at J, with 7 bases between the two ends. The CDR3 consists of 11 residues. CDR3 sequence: CASRTGYGYTF. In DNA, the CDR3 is TGTGCCAGCAGAACAGGGTATGGCTACACCTTC.